A single sample is the source of the 5 T cell receptor beta chains below, sequenced in a study of a mutant IDH1 vaccine in newly diagnosed glioma. Time point reported: week 35, safety follow-up. It was 300 ug of mutant IDH1 20-mer peptide that made up each vaccine dose, given with topical imiquimod. The data were produced by immunoSEQ multiplex PCR, yet TCRdb's version contains in-frame clones alone and is incomplete. This sample carries 73,000 or so clones, 84% of them seen once, and the ten largest clones take roughly 12%. No antigen has been identified for these receptors. The input for sequencing was PBMCs, taken from a glioma patient whose treatment included an IDH1 peptide vaccine. The receptors were gathered from a man younger than 35 with glioma.

This rearrangement joins TRBV7-8 to TRBJ1-5; a possible D gene is TRBD1 (5 bases). The V and J ends lost 7 bases and 0 bases respectively, with 16 bases between them. The CDR3 totals 16 residues. In germline, CDR1 is SGHVS, CDR2 FQNEAQ. The CDR3 spells CASTRGGPDSNQPQHF. The CDR3 nucleotides read TGTGCCAGCACTCGGGGGGGTCCAGATAGCAATCAGCCCCAGCATTTT. Full variable domain (missing parts from reference TRBV7-8 and TRBJ1-5): GAGVSQSPRYKVAKRGQDVALRCDPISGHVSLFWYQQALGQGPEFLTYFQNEAQLDKSGLPSDRFFAERPEGSVSTLKIQRTQQEDSAVYLCASTRGGPDSNQPQHFGDGTRLSIL.

J is TRBJ1-2 and V is TRBV4-3; no reliable D call. The germline V gene has CDR1 LGHNA and CDR2 YSLEER. The length of the CDR3 is 13 residues. Trimming shortened V by 1 base and J by 5 bases, and 8 bases separated the two germline ends. The CDR3 DNA reads TGCGCCAGCAGCCAAGCTGAAGGATATGGCTACACCTTC. Protein sequence: CASSQAEGYGYTF.

The chain is built from TRBV7-6 and TRBJ1-1, with D unclear. Trimming shortened V by 5 bases and J by 3 bases, and 10 bases separated the two germline ends. CDR1 and CDR2 (germline): SGHVS, FNYEAQ. The length of the CDR3 is 13 residues. CDR3 sequence reads: CASSPNGHTEAFF. CDR3 DNA: TGTGCCAGCAGCCCGAACGGGCACACTGAAGCTTTCTTT.

This clone was detected only once. The chain links TRBV2 to TRBJ1-1; the D gene is possibly TRBD1 (5 bases). Germline V gives CDR1 SNHLY, CDR2 FYNNEI. V lost 10 bases, J lost 2 bases, and 11 bases lay in between. The CDR3 is 12 residues long. The CDR3 loop is CAMTGGNTEAFF. CDR3 in DNA: TGTGCCATGACTGGGGGAAACACTGAAGCTTTCTTT.

The V call is TRBV29-1, the J call TRBJ2-7, with D maybe TRBD1 (5 bases). CDR3 length equals 13 residues. V lost 3 bases and J 9 bases, leaving 18 bases between the germline ends. Per the germline V gene, CDR1 is SQVTM and CDR2 is ANQGSEA. The CDR3 sequence: CSVDLREGFGQYF. CDR3 bases: TGCAGCGTTGATCTCAGGGAAGGCTTTGGGCAGTACTTC.